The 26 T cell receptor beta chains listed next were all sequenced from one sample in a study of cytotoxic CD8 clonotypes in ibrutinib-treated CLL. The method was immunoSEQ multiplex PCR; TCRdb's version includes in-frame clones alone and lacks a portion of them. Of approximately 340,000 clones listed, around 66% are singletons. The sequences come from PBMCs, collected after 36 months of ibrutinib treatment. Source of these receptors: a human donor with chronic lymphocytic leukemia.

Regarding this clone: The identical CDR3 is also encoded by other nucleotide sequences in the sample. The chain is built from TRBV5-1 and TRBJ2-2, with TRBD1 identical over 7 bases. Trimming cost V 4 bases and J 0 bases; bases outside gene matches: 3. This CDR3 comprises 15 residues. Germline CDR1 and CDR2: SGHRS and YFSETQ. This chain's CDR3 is CASSPGQANTGELFF. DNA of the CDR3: TGCGCCAGCAGCCCCGGACAGGCGAACACCGGGGAGCTGTTTTTT.

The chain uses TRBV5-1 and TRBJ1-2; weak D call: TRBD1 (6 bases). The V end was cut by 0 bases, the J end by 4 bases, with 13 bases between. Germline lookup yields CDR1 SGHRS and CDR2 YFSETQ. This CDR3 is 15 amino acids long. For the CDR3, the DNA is TGCGCCAGCAGCTTGGCAGGGGTAAGGGGCTATGGCTACACCTTC. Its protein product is CASSLAGVRGYGYTF.

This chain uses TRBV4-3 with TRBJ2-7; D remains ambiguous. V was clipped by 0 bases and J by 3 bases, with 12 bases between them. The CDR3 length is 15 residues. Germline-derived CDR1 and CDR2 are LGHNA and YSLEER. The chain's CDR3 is CASSQDDGRYYEQYF. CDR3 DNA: TGCGCCAGCAGCCAAGATGATGGCAGGTACTACGAGCAGTACTTC.

In nucleotides, the CDR3 is TGTGCCAGTAGTACATCGGGACTAGCGGGGGTCATGTACGAGCAGTACTTC. Translating gives CASSTSGLAGVMYEQYF. The chain is built from TRBV19 and TRBJ2-7; 14 nucleotides agree with TRBD2. CDR1 is LNHDA, CDR2 SQIVND, per germline (reference sequence). V shed 4 bases, J shed 4 bases, and the junction held 9 bases outside the gene matches. The CDR3 is 17 amino acids.

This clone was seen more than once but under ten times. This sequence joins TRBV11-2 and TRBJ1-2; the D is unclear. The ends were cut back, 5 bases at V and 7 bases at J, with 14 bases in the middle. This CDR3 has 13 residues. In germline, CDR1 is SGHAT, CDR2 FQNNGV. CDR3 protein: CASSLGGMGGYTF. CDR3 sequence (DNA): TGTGCCAGCAGCCTCGGAGGGATGGGTGGCTACACCTTC. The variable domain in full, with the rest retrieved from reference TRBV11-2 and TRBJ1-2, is EAGVAQSPRYKIIEKRQSVAFWCNPISGHATLYWYQQILGQGPKLLIQFQNNGVVDDSQLPKDRFSAERLKGVDSTLKIQPAKLEDSAVYLCASSLGGMGGYTFGSGTRLTVV.

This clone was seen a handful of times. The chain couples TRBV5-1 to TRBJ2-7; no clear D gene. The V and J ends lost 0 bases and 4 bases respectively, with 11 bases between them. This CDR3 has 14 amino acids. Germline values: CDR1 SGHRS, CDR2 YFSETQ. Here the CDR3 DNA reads TGCGCCAGCAGCTTGGAGTCTGCCGCGTACGAGCAGTACTTC. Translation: CASSLESAAYEQYF.

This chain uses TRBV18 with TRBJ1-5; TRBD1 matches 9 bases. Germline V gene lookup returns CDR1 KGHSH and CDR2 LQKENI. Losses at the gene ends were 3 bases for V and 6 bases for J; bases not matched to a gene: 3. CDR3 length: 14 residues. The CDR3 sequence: CASSPSDRGQPQHF. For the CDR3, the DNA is TGTGCCAGCTCACCCTCGGACAGGGGTCAGCCCCAGCATTTT.

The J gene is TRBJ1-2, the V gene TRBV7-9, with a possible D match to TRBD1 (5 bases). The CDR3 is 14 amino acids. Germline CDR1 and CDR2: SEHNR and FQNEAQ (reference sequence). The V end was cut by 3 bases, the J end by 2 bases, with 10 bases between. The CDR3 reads CASSFGGTNYGYTF. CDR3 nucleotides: TGTGCCAGCAGCTTCGGAGGGACCAACTATGGCTACACCTTC.

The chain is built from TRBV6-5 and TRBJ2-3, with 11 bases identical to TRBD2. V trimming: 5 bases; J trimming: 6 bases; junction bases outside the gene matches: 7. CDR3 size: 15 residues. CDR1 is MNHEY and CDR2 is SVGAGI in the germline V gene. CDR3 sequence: CASSPSGRMLDTQYF. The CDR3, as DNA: TGTGCCAGCAGTCCTAGCGGGAGGATGTTGGATACGCAGTATTTT.

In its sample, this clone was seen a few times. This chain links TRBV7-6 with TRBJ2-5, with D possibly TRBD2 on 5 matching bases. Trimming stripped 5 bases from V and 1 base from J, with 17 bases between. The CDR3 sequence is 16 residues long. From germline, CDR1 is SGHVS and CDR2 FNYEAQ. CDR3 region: CASSNTPGRGQETQYF. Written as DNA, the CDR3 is TGTGCCAGCAGCAACACCCCCGGACGGGGCCAAGAGACCCAGTACTTC. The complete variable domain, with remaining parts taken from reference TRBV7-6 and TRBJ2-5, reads GAGVSQSPRYKVTKRGQDVALRCDPISGHVSLYWYRQALGQGPEFLTYFNYEAQQDKSGLPNDRFSAERPEGSISTLTIQRTEQRDSAMYRCASSNTPGRGQETQYFGPGTRLLVL.

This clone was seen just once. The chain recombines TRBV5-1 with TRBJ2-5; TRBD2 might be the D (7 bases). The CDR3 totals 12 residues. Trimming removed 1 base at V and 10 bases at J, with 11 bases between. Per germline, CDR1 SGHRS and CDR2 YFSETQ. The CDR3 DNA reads TGCGCCAGCAGCTTGCTAGGGGGGGACCAGTACTTC. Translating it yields CASSLLGGDQYF. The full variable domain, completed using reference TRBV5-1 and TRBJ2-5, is KAGVTQTPRYLIKTRGQQVTLSCSPISGHRSVSWYQQTPGQGLQFLFEYFSETQRNKGNFPGRFSGRQFSNSRSEMNVSTLELGDSALYLCASSLLGGDQYFGPGTRLLVL.

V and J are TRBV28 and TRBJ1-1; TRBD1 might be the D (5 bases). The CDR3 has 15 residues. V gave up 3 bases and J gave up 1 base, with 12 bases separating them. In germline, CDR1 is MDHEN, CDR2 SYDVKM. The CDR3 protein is CASSFVEGKNTEAFF. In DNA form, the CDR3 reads TGTGCCAGCAGTTTCGTTGAGGGGAAGAACACTGAAGCTTTCTTT.

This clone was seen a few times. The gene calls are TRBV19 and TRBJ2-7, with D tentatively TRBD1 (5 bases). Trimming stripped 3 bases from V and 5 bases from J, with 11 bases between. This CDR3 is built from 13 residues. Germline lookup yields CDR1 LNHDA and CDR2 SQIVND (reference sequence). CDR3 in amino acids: CASSMTVTHEQYF. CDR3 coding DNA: TGTGCCAGTAGTATGACAGTGACCCACGAGCAGTACTTC.

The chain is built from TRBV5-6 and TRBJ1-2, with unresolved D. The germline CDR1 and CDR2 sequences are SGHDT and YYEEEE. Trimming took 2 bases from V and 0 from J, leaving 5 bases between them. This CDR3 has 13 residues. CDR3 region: CASSLNTNYGYTF. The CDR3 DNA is TGTGCCAGCAGCTTAAACACTAACTATGGCTACACCTTC.

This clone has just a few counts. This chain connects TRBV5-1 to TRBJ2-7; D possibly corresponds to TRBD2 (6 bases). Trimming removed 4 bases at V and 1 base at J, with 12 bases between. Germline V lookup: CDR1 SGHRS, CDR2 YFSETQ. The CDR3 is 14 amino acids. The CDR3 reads CASSGAGGSYEQYF. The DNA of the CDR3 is TGCGCCAGCAGCGGGGCCGGAGGGTCCTACGAGCAGTACTTC.

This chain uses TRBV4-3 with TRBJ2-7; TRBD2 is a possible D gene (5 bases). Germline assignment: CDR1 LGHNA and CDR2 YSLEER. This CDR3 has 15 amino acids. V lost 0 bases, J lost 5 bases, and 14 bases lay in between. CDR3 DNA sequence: TGCGCCAGCAGCCAAGATCGGGGTAGCGTCCACGAGCAGTACTTC. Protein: CASSQDRGSVHEQYF.

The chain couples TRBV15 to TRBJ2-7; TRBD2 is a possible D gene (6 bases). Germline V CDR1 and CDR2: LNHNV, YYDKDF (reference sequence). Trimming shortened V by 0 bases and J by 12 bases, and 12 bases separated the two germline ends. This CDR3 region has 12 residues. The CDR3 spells CATSRDGTGRYF. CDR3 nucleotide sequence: TGTGCCACCAGCAGAGACGGGACTGGTCGGTACTTC.

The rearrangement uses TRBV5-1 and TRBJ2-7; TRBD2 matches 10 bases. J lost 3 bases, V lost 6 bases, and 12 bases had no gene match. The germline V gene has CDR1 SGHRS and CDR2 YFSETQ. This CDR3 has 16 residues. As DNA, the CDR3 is TGCGCCAGCACTCACCTAGCGGGAGTCCCCTTCTACGAGCAGTACTTC. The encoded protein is CASTHLAGVPFYEQYF.

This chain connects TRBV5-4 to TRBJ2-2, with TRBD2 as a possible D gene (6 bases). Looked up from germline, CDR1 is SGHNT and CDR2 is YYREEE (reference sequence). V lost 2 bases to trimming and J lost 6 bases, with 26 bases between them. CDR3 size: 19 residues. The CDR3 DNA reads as TGTGCCAGCAGCTTCGGGGTAATACTAGCCGTAAACGGAGCCGGGGAGCTGTTTTTT. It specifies CASSFGVILAVNGAGELFF.

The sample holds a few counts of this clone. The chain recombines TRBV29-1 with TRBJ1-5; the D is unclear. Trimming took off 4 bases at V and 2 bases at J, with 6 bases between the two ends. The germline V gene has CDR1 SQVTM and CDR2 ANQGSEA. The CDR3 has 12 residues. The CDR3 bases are TGCAGCGTTGGGGAGGGCAATCAGCCCCAGCATTTT. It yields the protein CSVGEGNQPQHF.

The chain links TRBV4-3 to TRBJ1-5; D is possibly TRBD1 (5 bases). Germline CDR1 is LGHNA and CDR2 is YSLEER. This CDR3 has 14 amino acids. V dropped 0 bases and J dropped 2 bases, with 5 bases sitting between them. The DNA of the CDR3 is TGCGCCAGCAGCCAAGAGGGGCGCAATCAGCCCCAGCATTTT. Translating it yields CASSQEGRNQPQHF.

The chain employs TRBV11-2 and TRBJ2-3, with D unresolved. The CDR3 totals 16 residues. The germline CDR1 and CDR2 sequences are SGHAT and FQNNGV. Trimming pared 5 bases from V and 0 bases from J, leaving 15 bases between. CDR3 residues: CASSPRRKTSTDTQYF. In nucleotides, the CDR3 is TGTGCCAGCAGCCCGCGGCGTAAGACTAGCACAGATACGCAGTATTTT.

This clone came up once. The chain's CDR3 is CASSIGSPDPNEKLFF. As DNA, the CDR3 is TGTGCCAGTAGTATAGGGTCTCCGGATCCTAATGAAAAACTGTTTTTT. The chain has TRBV19 and TRBJ1-4; D remains unclear. This CDR3 spans 16 amino acids. V was cut by 1 base and J by 3 bases, with 12 bases left in between. Germline CDR1 and CDR2: LNHDA and SQIVND (reference sequence).

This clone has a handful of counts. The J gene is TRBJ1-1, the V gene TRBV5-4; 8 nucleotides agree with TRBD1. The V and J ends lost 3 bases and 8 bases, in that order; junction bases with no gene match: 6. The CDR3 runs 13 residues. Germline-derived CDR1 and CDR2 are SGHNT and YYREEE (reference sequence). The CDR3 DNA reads TGTGCCAGCAGCTGGACAGGGAGACTCGAAGCTTTCTTT. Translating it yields CASSWTGRLEAFF.

CDR3 region: CASPGPVTYEQYF. The CDR3 DNA reads TGTGCCAGCCCCGGACCTGTGACCTACGAGCAGTACTTC. The chain uses TRBV21-1 and TRBJ2-7. TRBV21-1 is noted as a pseudogene. The CDR3 spans 13 residues.

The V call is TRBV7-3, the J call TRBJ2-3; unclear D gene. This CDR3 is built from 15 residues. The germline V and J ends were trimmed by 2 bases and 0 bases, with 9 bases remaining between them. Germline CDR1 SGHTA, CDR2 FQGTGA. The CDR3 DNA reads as TGTGCCAGCAGCTTACTGGGAACTAGCACAGATACGCAGTATTTT. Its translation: CASSLLGTSTDTQYF. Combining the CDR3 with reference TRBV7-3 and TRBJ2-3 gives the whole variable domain GAGVSQTPSNKVTEKGKYVELRCDPISGHTALYWYRQSLGQGPEFLIYFQGTGAADDSGLPNDRFFAVRPEGSVSTLKIQRTERGDSAVYLCASSLLGTSTDTQYFGPGTRLTVL.